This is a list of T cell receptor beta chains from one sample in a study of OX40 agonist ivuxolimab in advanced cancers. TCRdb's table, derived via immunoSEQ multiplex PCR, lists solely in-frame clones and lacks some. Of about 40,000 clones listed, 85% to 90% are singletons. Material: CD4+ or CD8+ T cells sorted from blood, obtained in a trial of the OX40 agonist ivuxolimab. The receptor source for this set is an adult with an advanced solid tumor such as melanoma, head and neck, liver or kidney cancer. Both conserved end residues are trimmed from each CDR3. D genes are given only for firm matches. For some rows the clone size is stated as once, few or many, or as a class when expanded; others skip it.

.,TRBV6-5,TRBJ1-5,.,ASSYSYFSNQPQH
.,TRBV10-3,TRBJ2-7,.,AISDPTSYEQY
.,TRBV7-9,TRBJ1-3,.,ASSLARGLFSGNTIY
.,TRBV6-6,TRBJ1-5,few,ASSYSTGGGNQPQH
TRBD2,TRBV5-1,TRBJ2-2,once,ASSLEGLAGDTSIGELF
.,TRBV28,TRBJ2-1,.,ASRTTGDYSYNEQF
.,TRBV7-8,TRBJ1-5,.,ASSLHGRPQH
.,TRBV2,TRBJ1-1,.,ASSAEGSGNTEAF
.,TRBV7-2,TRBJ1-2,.,ASSLALQGSDYT
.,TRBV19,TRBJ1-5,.,ASSIDHQEKAQPQH
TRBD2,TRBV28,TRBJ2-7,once,ASSFLGRTGLAAEQY
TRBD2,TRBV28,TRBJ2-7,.,ASSSHSGRGYEQY
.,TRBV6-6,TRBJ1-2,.,ASSGGAPYGYT